This T cell receptor (beta chain) was observed in a study of CD8 T cells in Susac syndrome. Sequencing of TCR beta was undertaken in CD8+ and CD4+ T cells derived from blood. The multiple sclerosis controls comprised treatment-naive patients whose relapsing-remitting disease was stable or active. cDNA came from about 0.51 to 1 ug RNA primed by random hexamers. With immunoSEQ multiplex PCR, TCR beta CDR3 was amplified across 54 Vbeta and 13 Jbeta. TCRdb processed the immunoSEQ multiplex PCR reads anew with MiXCR; each CDR3 protein has one entry. This table has 95,000 to 150,000 distinct CDR3 sequences, more than 80% appearing once. The germline V gene has CDR1 MNHEY and CDR2 SMNVEV (reference sequence). The V segment lost 4 bases and the J segment 0 bases; nucleotides outside the gene matches: 3. The CDR3 consists of 16 residues.

The chain couples TRBV27 to TRBJ2-2, with TRBD2 matching 9 bases. This sequence originates from a human donor with multiple sclerosis. The sample consisted of CD8+ T cells from PBMCs. The CDR3 protein is CASSSVAGANTGELFF. The CDR3 DNA is TGTGCCAGCAGTTCCGTAGCGGGGGCGAACACCGGGGAGCTGTTTTTT.